This TCR beta chain was captured in a study of beta chain features in type 1 diabetes. Study-wide context: Age and gender were similar between patients and healthy donors, as were cell yields. Study observations and caveats: Shorter TCRB CDR3s, moderately but significantly so, were found in Type 1 diabetes patients in all four CD4+ subsets.

Sequencing targeted expressed TCRB transcripts, as all isolated RNA had been reverse transcribed. Libraries were prepared by immunoSEQ multiplex PCR; TCRdb keeps only in-frame clonotypes and omits some of them. The sample lists hundreds of thousands of clones, more than 12% occurring once. This clone has a handful of counts. Its antigen remains unknown. Averaging approximately 120 mL, one heparinised blood draw came from each individual donor. The TCR was taken from a man in his late teens or twenties with type 1 diabetes. Sequencing was carried out using naive CD4+ T cells from blood.

CDR3 region: CASSKDSGANVLTF. CDR3 bases: TGCGCCAGCAGTAAAGACTCTGGGGCCAACGTCCTGACTTTC. V and J are TRBV5-1 and TRBJ2-6; D remains unclear. Trimming removed 5 bases from V and 0 bases from J, with 6 bases in between. CDR1 and CDR2 from the germline V gene are SGHRS and YFSETQ. The CDR3 is 14 amino acids.